Below, 22 T cell receptor beta chains from the same sample are listed, as sequenced in a study of blood T cell repertoires in COVID-19. Profiled with immunoSEQ multiplex PCR; TCRdb holds only in-frame clones, not every one. The table includes around 370,000 clones, 88% detected once. The sample consisted of PBMCs or T cells enriched from blood (not recorded which). The receptor source for this set is a woman aged 18-29 years who had recovered from COVID-19.

This chain connects TRBV10-3 to TRBJ2-1; TRBD2 might be the D (6 bases). The CDR3 sequence is 13 residues long. Germline loops: CDR1 ENHRY, CDR2 SYGVKD. Between the trimmed V and J ends, which lost 8 bases and 5 bases, there was a span of 13 bases. CDR3 protein: CAIRPGENNEQFF. The CDR3 region has the DNA TGTGCCATCCGTCCGGGGGAAAACAATGAGCAGTTCTTC.

The J gene is TRBJ2-7, the V gene TRBV4-1, with D possibly TRBD2 on 6 matching bases. The CDR3 has 13 amino acids. CDR1 and CDR2 from the germline V gene are MGHRA and YSYEKL. V lost 4 bases, J lost 4 bases, and 11 bases lay in between. The CDR3, as DNA: TGCGCCAGCAGCCCGGCAGGGACTTACGAGCAGTACTTC. This codes for CASSPAGTYEQYF.

The chain joins TRBV6-5 to TRBJ2-5; the match to TRBD1 covers 12 bases. Trimming at V came to 7 bases and at J to 5 bases, leaving 8 bases not matched to a gene. The CDR3 runs 15 residues. CDR1 and CDR2 from the germline V gene are MNHEY and SVGAGI. The CDR3 bases are TGTGCCAGCAACTCCTGGGACAGGGGGCAGGAGACCCAGTACTTC. Amino acid sequence: CASNSWDRGQETQYF.

The chain has TRBV5-1 and TRBJ1-2; TRBD1 aligns across 9 bases. The CDR3 extends over 14 amino acids. With V trimmed by 2 bases and J by 8 bases, 7 bases remained unmatched. Looked up from germline, CDR1 is SGHRS and CDR2 is YFSETQ. CDR3 loop: CASSFRDRVSGYTF. The CDR3 region has the DNA TGCGCCAGCAGCTTTCGGGACAGGGTATCCGGCTACACCTTC.

The CDR3 is CASSSGLAGGVTDTQYF. CDR3 DNA sequence: TGTGCCAGCTCATCGGGACTAGCGGGGGGTGTCACAGATACGCAGTATTTT. The rearrangement links TRBV18 to TRBJ2-3; 15 bases align to TRBD2. Germline V gives CDR1 KGHSH, CDR2 LQKENI. Germline trimming cut 5 bases from V and 2 bases from J; bases unmatched to any gene: 5. CDR3 length: 17 residues.

This rearrangement joins TRBV5-1 to TRBJ1-1; D is uncertain. Germline loops: CDR1 SGHRS, CDR2 YFSETQ. The CDR3 loop spans 14 amino acids. The V and J ends lost 4 bases and 1 base respectively, with 11 bases between them. The CDR3 coding sequence is TGCGCCAGCAGCCTCCGGTATCCGAACACTGAAGCTTTCTTT. This translates into CASSLRYPNTEAFF. Looking up the rest from reference TRBV5-1 and TRBJ1-1 gives the full variable domain: KAGVTQTPRYLIKTRGQQVTLSCSPISGHRSVSWYQQTPGQGLQFLFEYFSETQRNKGNFPGRFSGRQFSNSRSEMNVSTLELGDSALYLCASSLRYPNTEAFFGQGTRLTVV.

This chain uses TRBV30 with TRBJ1-6; D may be TRBD1 (6 bases). The CDR3 has 19 amino acids. Between the trimmed V and J ends, which lost 0 bases and 7 bases, there was a span of 25 bases. Germline CDR1 and CDR2: GTSNPN and SVGIG (reference sequence). This CDR3 reads CAWSVLLSGAQSRNSPLHF. CDR3 bases: TGTGCCTGGAGTGTACTCCTGTCAGGGGCGCAATCGAGAAATTCACCCCTCCACTTT.

This clone came up once. The chain uses TRBV5-4 and TRBJ2-2, with D tentatively TRBD2 (6 bases). This CDR3 region has 16 residues. Trimming took 2 bases from V and 4 from J, leaving 15 bases between them. Germline CDR1 reads SGHNT; CDR2 reads YYREEE (reference sequence). DNA of the CDR3: TGTGCCAGCAGCTTTGGAGGGGTATCACTCACCGGGGAGCTGTTTTTT. This sequence encodes CASSFGGVSLTGELFF. The variable domain in full, with the rest retrieved from reference TRBV5-4 and TRBJ2-2, is ETGVTQSPTHLIKTRGQQVTLRCSSQSGHNTVSWYQQALGQGPQFIFQYYREEENGRGNFPPRFSGLQFPNYSSELNVNALELDDSALYLCASSFGGVSLTGELFFGEGSRLTVL.

This clone occurred once. The V and J genes are TRBV7-2 and TRBJ1-4; D might be TRBD1 (6 bases). V gave up 8 bases and J gave up 8 bases, with 12 bases separating them. The CDR3 totals 12 residues. Germline CDR1 SGHTA, CDR2 FQGNSA. The DNA for the CDR3 is TGTGCCAGCTCCCTTGGGGGCGAAAAACTGTTTTTT. It specifies CASSLGGEKLFF.

This clone has a handful of counts. This rearrangement joins TRBV29-1 to TRBJ1-1, with no clear D. Looked up from germline, CDR1 is SQVTM and CDR2 is ANQGSEA. Deletions cut 2 bases from V and 4 bases from J, with 14 bases between. The CDR3 is 14 residues long. The DNA of the CDR3 is TGCAGCGTTGAACTGAGGGCGCAGAGCACTGAAGCTTTCTTT. Protein: CSVELRAQSTEAFF.

The J gene is TRBJ1-2, the V gene TRBV7-6; no reliable D call. This CDR3 has 14 amino acids. Germline V CDR1 and CDR2: SGHVS, FNYEAQ. V lost 5 bases, J lost 4 bases, and 14 bases lay in between. Here the CDR3 reads CASSPLRVGYGYTF. CDR3 sequence (DNA): TGTGCCAGCAGCCCACTCCGGGTGGGCTATGGCTACACCTTC.

The gene calls are TRBV12-3 or TRBV12-4 and TRBJ2-7; 8 positions match TRBD1. This CDR3 spans 13 amino acids. V trimming: 8 bases; J trimming: 2 bases; junction bases outside the gene matches: 5. The CDR3 is CASADRVPYEQYF. CDR3 nucleotides: TGTGCCAGCGCGGACAGGGTCCCCTACGAGCAGTACTTC.

This chain links TRBV6-1 with TRBJ2-7, with TRBD1 matching 7 bases. This CDR3 is built from 15 residues. Germline lookup yields CDR1 MNHNS and CDR2 SASEGT. Trimming cost V 1 base and J 3 bases; bases outside gene matches: 6. The chain's CDR3 is CASSEGTGTFYEQYF. CDR3 DNA sequence: TGTGCCAGCAGTGAAGGGACAGGCACCTTCTACGAGCAGTACTTC.

The rearrangement uses TRBV13 and TRBJ2-2; 8 bases line up with TRBD2. V lost 6 bases, J lost 6 bases, and 6 bases stayed unmatched. Germline V lookup: CDR1 PRHDT, CDR2 FYEKMQ (reference sequence). This CDR3 spans 14 amino acids. Here the CDR3 DNA reads TGTGCCAGCAGGGACGCCGGGGGGGCCGGGGAGCTGTTTTTT. It codes for CASRDAGGAGELFF.

The chain recombines TRBV5-1 with TRBJ1-1; possible D gene TRBD1, 6 bases. The V end lost 1 base, the J end lost 1 base, and 8 bases lay between the germline ends. The CDR3 spans 14 residues. Germline V gene data show CDR1 as SGHRS and CDR2 as YFSETQ. This CDR3 reads CASSLRRGNTEAFF. CDR3 DNA: TGCGCCAGCAGCTTGCGCAGGGGGAACACTGAAGCTTTCTTT.

The J gene is TRBJ1-2, the V gene TRBV25-1; 8 bases are shared with TRBD1. Germline trimming cut 6 bases from V and 2 bases from J; bases unmatched to any gene: 5. Germline assignment: CDR1 MGHDK and CDR2 SYGVNS. This CDR3 has 14 amino acids. The CDR3 loop is CASSGQGRNYGYTF. The CDR3 DNA follows: TGTGCCAGCAGCGGACAGGGTAGGAACTATGGCTACACCTTC.

The chain is built from TRBV30 and TRBJ1-2; D is undetermined. From germline, CDR1 is GTSNPN and CDR2 SVGIG (reference sequence). Trimming shortened V by 3 bases and J by 8 bases, and 10 bases separated the two germline ends. There are 11 residues in the CDR3. CDR3 sequence reads: CAWSPSSGYTF. In DNA, the CDR3 is TGTGCCTGGAGCCCCTCTAGCGGCTACACCTTC.

The J gene is TRBJ1-6, the V gene TRBV27; 9 bases match TRBD1. V shed 4 bases, J shed 10 bases, and the junction held 11 bases outside the gene matches. CDR1 and CDR2 from the germline V gene are MNHEY and SMNVEV (reference sequence). The CDR3 spans 16 residues. The CDR3: CASSSRTGVRGSPLHF. CDR3 nucleotide sequence: TGTGCCAGCAGTTCGCGGACAGGGGTGAGAGGATCACCCCTCCACTTT.

The CDR3 coding sequence is TGTGCCAGCAGCTTGGGGACAGGGGGATACGAGCAGTACTTC. It codes for CASSLGTGGYEQYF. This chain connects TRBV5-5 to TRBJ2-7; 10 nucleotides match TRBD1. The germline CDR1 and CDR2 sequences are SGHKS and YYEKEE (reference sequence). The CDR3 length is 14 residues. V shed 0 bases, J shed 4 bases, and the junction held 1 base outside the gene matches.

The V and J genes are TRBV5-6 and TRBJ1-2, with TRBD1 matching 8 bases. V lost 0 bases to trimming and J lost 4 bases; unmatched junction nucleotides: 5. The CDR3 has 15 residues. CDR1 and CDR2 (germline): SGHDT, YYEEEE. In DNA, the CDR3 is TGTGCCAGCAGCTTGGGTACAGGGGGGGCCTATGGCTACACCTTC. Its protein is CASSLGTGGAYGYTF.

The rearrangement joins TRBV9 to TRBJ2-3, with 7 nucleotides matching TRBD1. Losses at the gene ends were 4 bases for V and 1 base for J; bases not matched to a gene: 3. The CDR3 has 14 amino acids. The germline V gene has CDR1 SGDLS and CDR2 YYNGEE. CDR3 sequence: CASSPGQGTDTQYF. The CDR3 DNA follows: TGTGCCAGCAGCCCTGGACAGGGCACAGATACGCAGTATTTT. The variable domain in full, completed from reference TRBV9 and TRBJ2-3, reads DSGVTQTPKHLITATGQRVTLRCSPRSGDLSVYWYQQSLDQGLQFLIQYYNGEERAKGNILERFSAQQFPDLHSELNLSSLELGDSALYFCASSPGQGTDTQYFGPGTRLTVL.

CDR3 in amino acids: CSVDLRDRQYEQFF. For the CDR3, the DNA is TGCAGCGTTGACTTACGGGACAGGCAATATGAGCAGTTCTTC. The V gene is TRBV29-1, the J gene TRBJ2-1, with 8 bases that match TRBD1. Germline V gene data show CDR1 as SQVTM and CDR2 as ANQGSEA. The V segment lost 3 bases and the J segment 8 bases; nucleotides outside the gene matches: 9. CDR3 length equals 14 residues.